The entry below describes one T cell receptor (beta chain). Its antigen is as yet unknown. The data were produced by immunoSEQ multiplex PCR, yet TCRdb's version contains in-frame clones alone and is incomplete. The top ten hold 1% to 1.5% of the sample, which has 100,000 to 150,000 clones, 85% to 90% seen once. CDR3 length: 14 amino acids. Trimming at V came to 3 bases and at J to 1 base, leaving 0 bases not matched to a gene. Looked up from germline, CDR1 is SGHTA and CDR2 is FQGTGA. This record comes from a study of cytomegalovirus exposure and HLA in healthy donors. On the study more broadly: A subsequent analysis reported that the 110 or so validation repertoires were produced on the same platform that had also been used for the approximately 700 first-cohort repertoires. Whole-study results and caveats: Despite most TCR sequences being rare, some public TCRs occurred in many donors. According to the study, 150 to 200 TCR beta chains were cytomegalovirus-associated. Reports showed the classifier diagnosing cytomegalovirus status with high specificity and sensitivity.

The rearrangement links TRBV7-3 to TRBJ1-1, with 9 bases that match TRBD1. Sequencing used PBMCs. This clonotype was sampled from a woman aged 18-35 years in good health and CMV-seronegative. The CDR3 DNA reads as TGTGCCAGCAGCTTGACAGGGGGGAACACTGAAGCTTTCTTT. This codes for CASSLTGGNTEAFF.